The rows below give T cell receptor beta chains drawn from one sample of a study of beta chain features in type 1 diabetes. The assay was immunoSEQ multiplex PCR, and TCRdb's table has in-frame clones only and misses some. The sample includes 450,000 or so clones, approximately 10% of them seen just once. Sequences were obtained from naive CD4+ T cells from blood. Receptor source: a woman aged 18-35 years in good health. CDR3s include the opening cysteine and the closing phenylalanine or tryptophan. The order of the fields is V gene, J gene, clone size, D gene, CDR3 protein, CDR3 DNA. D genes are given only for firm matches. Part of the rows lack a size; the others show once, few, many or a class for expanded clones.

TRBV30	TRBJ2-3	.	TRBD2	CAWSVIRTSGRAADTQYF	TGTGCCTGGAGTGTGATCCGGACTAGCGGGAGGGCAGCAGATACGCAGTATTTT
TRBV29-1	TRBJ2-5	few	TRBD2	CSVRRAGGPVETQYF	TGCAGCGTTCGAAGAGCGGGGGGGCCGGTGGAGACCCAGTACTTC
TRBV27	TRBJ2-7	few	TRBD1	CASSFQGVNEQYF	TGTGCCAGCAGTTTTCAGGGGGTGAACGAGCAGTACTTC
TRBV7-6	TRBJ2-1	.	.	CASSLQLYNEQFF	TGTGCCAGCAGCTTGCAACTATACAATGAGCAGTTCTTC
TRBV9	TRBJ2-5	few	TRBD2	CASSAKLAGGRETQYF	TGTGCCAGCAGCGCCAAACTAGCGGGGGGCAGGGAGACCCAGTACTTC
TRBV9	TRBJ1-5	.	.	CASSLDGLSNQPQHF	TGTGCCAGCAGTCTCGACGGTCTTAGCAATCAGCCCCAGCATTTT
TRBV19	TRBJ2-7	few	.	CASSEDSTSYEQYF	TGTGCCAGTAGTGAAGACAGTACCTCCTACGAGCAGTACTTC
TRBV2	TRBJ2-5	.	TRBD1	CASREDRGWETQYF	TGTGCCAGCAGGGAAGACAGGGGATGGGAGACCCAGTACTTC
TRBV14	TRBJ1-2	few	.	CASSQWYYGYTF	TGTGCCAGCAGCCAATGGTACTATGGCTACACCTTC
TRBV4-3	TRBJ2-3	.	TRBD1	CASSQERYRGRVADTQYF	TGCGCCAGCAGCCAAGAAAGATACAGGGGACGGGTCGCAGATACGCAGTATTTT
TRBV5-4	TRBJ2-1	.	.	CASSTRTGNEKQFF	TGTGCCAGCAGCACCCGAACCGGTAACGAAAAGCAGTTCTTC
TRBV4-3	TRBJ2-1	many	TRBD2	CASSRATSGQPLF	TGCGCCAGCAGCCGAGCAACTAGCGGCCAACCGCTCTTC
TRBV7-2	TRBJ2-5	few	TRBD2	CASSRRDSGPETQYF	TGTGCCAGCAGCCGCAGGGATAGCGGGCCAGAGACCCAGTACTTC
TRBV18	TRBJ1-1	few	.	CATRRSEAFF	TGTGCCACGAGAAGGAGTGAAGCTTTCTTT
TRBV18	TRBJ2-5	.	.	CASSPLLSGQETQYF	TGTGCCAGCTCACCGCTTCTAAGCGGACAAGAGACCCAGTACTTC
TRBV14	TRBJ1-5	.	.	CASSFQGIPGSGNQPQHF	TGTGCCAGCAGCTTCCAGGGGATCCCAGGTTCGGGCAATCAGCCCCAGCATTTT
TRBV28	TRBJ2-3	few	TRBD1	CASSRDRVDTQYF	TGTGCCAGCAGCCGGGACAGGGTAGATACGCAGTATTTT
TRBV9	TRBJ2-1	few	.	CASSVGADRDSYNEQFF	TGTGCCAGCAGCGTAGGGGCAGATCGAGACTCCTACAATGAGCAGTTCTTC
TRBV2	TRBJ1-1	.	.	CASKRGNTEAFF	TGTGCCAGCAAAAGGGGGAACACTGAAGCTTTCTTT
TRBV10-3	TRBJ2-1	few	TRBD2	CAIRGELLAGAYNEQFF	TGTGCCATCAGAGGGGAGCTACTAGCGGGAGCCTACAATGAGCAGTTCTTC
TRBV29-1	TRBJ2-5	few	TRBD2	CSVEKTSGGKTQYF	TGCAGCGTTGAAAAGACTAGCGGGGGAAAGACCCAGTACTTC
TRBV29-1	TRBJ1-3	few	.	CSVERTTGVSGNTIYF	TGCAGCGTTGAGCGAACGACAGGCGTTTCTGGAAACACCATATATTTT
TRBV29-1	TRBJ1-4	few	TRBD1	CSVRRPGTGGEKLFF	TGCAGCGTGCGTCGCCCCGGGACAGGGGGTGAAAAACTGTTTTTT
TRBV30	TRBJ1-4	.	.	CASKNLQAPNEKLFF	TGTGCCTCGAAAAACCTCCAGGCGCCTAATGAAAAACTGTTTTTT